This T cell receptor (beta chain) was sequenced during a study of shared clonotypes between healthy human individuals (dated by TCRdb to 2020 to 2022). Notes on the research overall: A couple of women and three men aged 18 to 49 years were included in the cohort. Per donor, three plates each were used for CD4 naive and CD4 memory, two for CD8 naive, and one for CD8 memory. Blood TCR repertoires of five healthy adults were deeply sequenced to estimate repertoire size and the extent of clonotype sharing between individuals. Different laboratories and diverse techniques were used to prepare libraries and sequence TCR repertoires, to increase sequencing depth and limit assay-specific biases. Leukapheresis yielded between about 0.9 and 9 billion PBMCs per donor. Overall results and qualifications from the work: Estimated clonotype richness was generally larger for naive than for memory subsets. Sharing across a few donors was observed for about 5% of naive CD4, under 4% of naive CD8, around 2.5% of memory CD4, and less than 0.45% of memory CD8 clonotypes. Even with the large sequencing depth, rarefaction of the sorted-subset datasets indicated that sequencing was incomplete. Sampling was restricted to blood, and TCR repertoires in tissues likely differ from the TCR repertoires found in blood. Compared with non-shared clonotypes, clonotypes shared by all four sorted-subset donors had higher generation probabilities. The small number of donors limited the genetic and exposure-history diversity represented. Pairwise subsampling indicated that sequencing depth was expected to affect the degree of clonotype sharing among donors.

Concerning this clone: It lacks a known antigen. No much larger clonotype is one base removed from it; base qualities were not supplied.

Using the deep immunoSEQ assay, TCR CDR3 regions were amplified from genomic DNA by multiplex PCR. Extracted genomic DNA from each cell subset was distributed evenly across all wells of several immunoSEQ 96-well plates, and each plate was treated as a replicate. Each replicate PCR for sorted subsets received around 0.2 ug genomic DNA, equal to tens of thousands of T cell genomes. Purified libraries were quantified with a Qubit 3.0 fluorometer, sized on a Bioanalyzer 2100, and re-quantified with the KAPA Library Quantification kit. Every immunoSEQ 96-well plate was sequenced on a dedicated single-read 150-cycle Illumina NextSeq 550 flow cell. In the authors' own workflow: Because the immunoSEQ output held only junctional sequences and lacked quality scores, the filtering could not match the filtering applied to full-length reads. Sequences were annotated with PyIR, a Python wrapper for IgBLAST v1.9, and V/J genes and CDR3 were assigned using IMGT germline references. Any read was removed if the V/J assignment was weak (E-value above 1e-6), the CDR3 was missing, or the read contained stop codons, out-of-frame junctions, or ambiguous translated residues. V3J clonotypes were defined by identical inferred V gene, J gene, and CDR3 amino acid sequence. The percentage overlap between two repertoires was calculated by dividing the number of shared unique clonotypes by the size of the smaller repertoire. Repertoire richness was assessed with RTK rarefaction, the Chao1 estimator, and Recon v2.1 estimates of unobserved clonotypes. Generation probabilities for all TCRbeta clonotypes obtained by the gDNA method from four donors were computed using OLGA. Sourced from immuneACCESS, this table was stored by TCRdb with only in-frame sequences that have V and J called. A share of the clones is absent; for the studies checked, an unresolved V gene accounts for under half, and the remainder has no known explanation. The D gene and trimming were derived from the DNA, and the V and J assignments and clone size from that table. This sample lists 1,500,000 or so clones; approximately 96% were detected once. The ten most abundant clones make up roughly 1.1% of the sample.

The donors were healthy, HIV-negative adults with no recently reported acute infections or vaccinations. Only Caucasian adults living in Nashville, Tennessee, USA were represented among the donors. CD4+ T cells were enriched through magnetic negative selection, after which naive cells were positively selected on CD45RA and the remaining negative fraction served as the memory subset. Blood was collected by leukapheresis, and PBMCs were isolated by Ficoll-Histopaque density gradient centrifugation and then cryopreserved in liquid nitrogen vapor phase. Purity and quantity of every magnetically sorted T cell population were checked by analytical flow cytometry. Genomic DNA was isolated from each sorted fraction and quantified by UV absorbance on a Nanodrop 2000c. V is cut back by 6 bases and J by 4 bases, with 9 bases in the junction unmatched. The CDR3 holds 15 amino acids from the cysteine to the phenylalanine. The DNA shown is the 45-base CDR3, in frame from base 1. Looking up the germline V gene yields CDR1 SGHDN and CDR2 FVKESK.

The TCR originated in a man aged 25 to 40 in good health. The chain was built from TRBV14 and TRBJ2-1; 7 bases in the junction line up with TRBD2. The sample was naive CD4+ T cells sorted from blood. What the cell subset or site label conveys for this sample: CD45RA+ positively selected. CDR3 protein: CASREAGVEYNEQFF. The DNA sequence is given as TGTGCCAGCAGGGAGGCGGGAGTGGAATACAATGAGCAGTTCTTC.